The 24 T cell receptor beta chains presented below share a single source sample, sequenced in a study of T-cell reconstitution after alpha-beta-depleted transplantation in children. Construction of the TCRbeta library involved unique molecular identifiers. TCRdb independently ran MiXCR on the PCR reads; one entry per CDR3 protein. The sample has some 590,000 distinct CDR3 sequences; about 10% are singletons. The sample here was PBMCs from the stem cell graft donor, taken from the stem cell graft. These receptor sequences come from a human donor who donated a stem cell graft to a child with acute myeloid leukemia.

The chain couples TRBV7-9 to TRBJ1-4; D unclear. This CDR3 spans 12 amino acids. Deletions cut 2 bases from V and 8 bases from J, with 6 bases between. CDR1 and CDR2 (germline): SEHNR, FQNEAQ (reference sequence). The CDR3 is CASSLMGEKLFF. The CDR3 DNA reads TGTGCCAGCAGCTTAATGGGGGAAAAACTGTTTTTT.

With respect to this clonotype: At one of its ends the junction is not consistent with the germline gene, which may arise from a read error. The chain couples TRBV20-1 to TRBJ2-3; TRBD2 matches at 15 bases. Germline CDR1 and CDR2: DFQATT and SNEGSKA (reference sequence). The CDR3 has 17 residues. The CDR3 DNA sequence: TGCTGTGCTAGAGAGATGGGACTAGCGGGAGGAACAGATACGCAGTATTTT. It is translated as CCAREMGLAGGTDTQYF.

This clonotype was observed a few times. The DNA for the CDR3 is TGTGCCAGCAGCCAAATAGGAGGCAACAATAATTCACCCCTCCACTTT. Translation gives CASSQIGGNNNSPLHF. The V call is TRBV3-1, the J call TRBJ1-6; D unclear. V gave up 2 bases and J gave up 5 bases, with 13 bases separating them. CDR3 length equals 16 residues. Germline lookup yields CDR1 LGHDT and CDR2 YNNKEL (reference sequence).

This clonotype has at least ten counts. The chain couples TRBV5-1 to TRBJ2-7, with TRBD2 as a possible D gene (6 bases). Trimming stripped 2 bases from V and 3 bases from J, with 12 bases between. Per germline, CDR1 SGHRS and CDR2 YFSETQ. The CDR3 consists of 14 residues. The DNA for the CDR3 is TGCGCCAGCAGCTTTGGCGGGAAGAGCTACGAGCAGTACTTC. This gives the protein CASSFGGKSYEQYF.

This chain's CDR3 is CSAPDRPSNQPQHF. The CDR3 DNA follows: TGCAGTGCTCCCGACCGACCTAGCAATCAGCCCCAGCATTTT. The chain recombines TRBV20-1 with TRBJ1-5; no clear D gene. The V gene lost 5 bases and the J gene lost 0 bases, with 11 bases spanning the gap. Germline V gene sequence: CDR1 DFQATT, CDR2 SNEGSKA (reference sequence). The CDR3 is made up of 14 amino acids.

This clonotype was observed a few times. The V call is TRBV7-6, the J call TRBJ2-5; 7 nucleotides line up with TRBD2. CDR3 size: 17 residues. Germline V gene lookup returns CDR1 SGHVS and CDR2 FNYEAQ. Germline trimming cut 5 bases from V and 2 bases from J; bases unmatched to any gene: 14. In DNA form, the CDR3 reads TGTGCCAGCAGCAATGGAAAGCGGGACGTGTTGCAAGAGACCCAGTACTTC. Protein product: CASSNGKRDVLQETQYF. Filled out from reference TRBV7-6 and TRBJ2-5, the complete variable domain reads GAGVSQSPRYKVTKRGQDVALRCDPISGHVSLYWYRQALGQGPEFLTYFNYEAQQDKSGLPNDRFSAERPEGSISTLTIQRTEQRDSAMYRCASSNGKRDVLQETQYFGPGTRLLVL.

This chain connects TRBV7-2 to TRBJ2-5, with a weak D call TRBD2 (6 bases). CDR3 length: 15 amino acids. V lost 5 bases and J lost 1, with 14 bases in between. Germline CDR1 reads SGHTA; CDR2 reads FQGNSA. CDR3 sequence: CASSQPGTPQETQYF. CDR3 in DNA: TGTGCCAGCAGCCAACCCGGGACTCCCCAAGAGACCCAGTACTTC.

J is TRBJ1-6 and V is TRBV20-1; TRBD1 might be the D (6 bases). Trimming took 3 bases from V and 0 from J, leaving 15 bases between them. This CDR3 comprises 17 residues. Germline V gene lookup returns CDR1 DFQATT and CDR2 SNEGSKA (reference sequence). The DNA of the CDR3 is TGCAGTGCTAGGGGAACCCAGGGGAGCTCCTATAATTCACCCCTCCACTTT. Translating it yields CSARGTQGSSYNSPLHF.

This clonotype was counted a few times. V gene TRBV7-8 combines with J gene TRBJ1-5, with D maybe TRBD1 (5 bases). The V gene's germline CDR1 is SGHVS and CDR2 FQNEAQ. V gave up 1 base and J gave up 0 bases, with 10 bases separating them. This CDR3 is built from 16 residues. The CDR3 DNA reads TGTGCCAGCAGCTTAGGGACAATGAATAGCAATCAGCCCCAGCATTTT. Its protein is CASSLGTMNSNQPQHF. Based on the CDR3 plus reference TRBV7-8 and TRBJ1-5, the full variable domain is GAGVSQSPRYKVAKRGQDVALRCDPISGHVSLFWYQQALGQGPEFLTYFQNEAQLDKSGLPSDRFFAERPEGSVSTLKIQRTQQEDSAVYLCASSLGTMNSNQPQHFGDGTRLSIL.

This clonotype was recorded a few times. This rearrangement joins TRBV4-2 to TRBJ2-3, with TRBD1 matching over 7 bases. V lost 4 bases, J lost 4 bases, and 5 bases stayed unmatched. Looked up from germline, CDR1 is LGHNA and CDR2 is YNFKEQ. The CDR3 contains 14 residues. CDR3 sequence (DNA): TGTGCCAGCAGCCCGCTAAGGGGGCCAGATACGCAGTATTTT. Its translation is CASSPLRGPDTQYF.

V usage is TRBV9 and J usage is TRBJ2-3, with D uncertain. CDR3 length equals 15 residues. Germline assignment: CDR1 SGDLS and CDR2 YYNGEE. The ends were cut back, 2 bases at V and 0 bases at J, with 10 bases in the middle. The DNA for the CDR3 is TGTGCCAGCAGCGTGGGCTACACTAGCACAGATACGCAGTATTTT. The encoded protein is CASSVGYTSTDTQYF.

This clonotype came up a few times. DNA for the CDR3: TGTGCCAGCAGTTTAATGGGACTAGCGGGATACGAGCAGTACTTC. Translating gives CASSLMGLAGYEQYF. The chain recombines TRBV28 with TRBJ2-7, with 13 bases that match TRBD2. This CDR3 has 15 residues. V was clipped by 2 bases and J by 4 bases; unmatched bases: 2. Per the germline V gene, CDR1 is MDHEN and CDR2 is SYDVKM.

Turning to this clonotype: This may be a read error, as it is one base from a much larger clone. J is TRBJ2-1 and V is TRBV20-1, with 16 bases that match TRBD2. The CDR3 spans 15 residues. In germline, CDR1 is DFQATT, CDR2 SNEGSKA (reference sequence). The CDR3 spells CSAGTSGRGYIEQFF. The CDR3 bases are TGCAGTGCCGGGACTAGCGGGAGGGGGTACATTGAGCAGTTCTTC.

The rearrangement joins TRBV19 to TRBJ2-3; 9 bases agree with TRBD1. The germline CDR1 and CDR2 sequences are LNHDA and SQIVND (reference sequence). This CDR3 comprises 15 residues. Trimming cost V 5 bases and J 2 bases; bases outside gene matches: 5. The CDR3 coding sequence is TGTGCCAGTAGTTCACGACAGGGGGTCACAGATACGCAGTATTTT. Protein: CASSSRQGVTDTQYF.

This clonotype was observed at least ten times. This chain connects TRBV6-2 or TRBV6-3 to TRBJ2-5; tentatively, D is TRBD2 (6 bases). Germline V gene data show CDR1 as MNHEY and CDR2 as SVGEGT. V was cut by 5 bases and J by 0 bases, with 16 bases left in between. The CDR3 has 16 residues. The CDR3 coding sequence is TGTGCCAGCAGTACACCGGGACTGATATACCAAGAGACCCAGTACTTC. Translated, it gives CASSTPGLIYQETQYF.

CDR3 in DNA: TGTGCCAGCAGCTTGGTTTGGACAACTAGCACAGATACGCAGTATTTT. Translating gives CASSLVWTTSTDTQYF. The rearrangement uses TRBV5-5 and TRBJ2-3; perhaps TRBD1 as D (5 bases). Trimming shortened V by 0 bases and J by 0 bases, and 11 bases separated the two germline ends. Per germline, CDR1 SGHKS and CDR2 YYEKEE (reference sequence). The CDR3 totals 16 residues.

This chain links TRBV20-1 with TRBJ2-7, with 8 bases that match TRBD1. After removal of 5 bases from V and 1 base from J, the junction contained 7 bases not matched to a gene. From germline, CDR1 is DFQATT and CDR2 SNEGSKA (reference sequence). The CDR3 loop spans 14 amino acids. CDR3 sequence reads: CSAPPQGASYEQYF. The CDR3 nucleotides read TGCAGTGCTCCACCCCAGGGGGCGTCCTACGAGCAGTACTTC.

This clonotype was found many times. J is TRBJ2-1 and V is TRBV20-1, with 10 nucleotides matching TRBD2. Trimming took 6 bases from V and 0 from J; bases not matched to a gene: 5. The CDR3 contains 15 residues. The V gene's germline CDR1 is DFQATT and CDR2 SNEGSKA (reference sequence). The CDR3 region is CSAAGTSDSYNEQFF. The CDR3 DNA sequence: TGCAGTGCGGCCGGGACTAGCGACTCCTACAATGAGCAGTTCTTC.

V usage is TRBV5-8 and J usage is TRBJ1-6; perhaps TRBD1 as D (5 bases). Germline CDR1 is SGHTS and CDR2 is YDEGEE. This CDR3 comprises 16 residues. The V end lost 1 base, the J end lost 0 bases, and 8 bases lay between the germline ends. The DNA for the CDR3 is TGTGCCAGCAGCTTGAGACAGAGCTCCTATAATTCACCCCTCCACTTT. It translates to CASSLRQSSYNSPLHF.

Only a few counts were recorded for this clonotype. The rearrangement uses TRBV10-3 and TRBJ2-7; D is tentatively TRBD1 or TRBD2 (6 bases each). V dropped 3 bases and J dropped 6 bases, with 15 bases sitting between them. The length of the CDR3 is 14 residues. The germline gives CDR1 ENHRY, CDR2 SYGVKD. The CDR3 here is CAISEGGPAAEQYF. CDR3 bases: TGTGCCATCAGTGAAGGGGGGCCGGCCGCCGAGCAGTACTTC.

The V call is TRBV10-3, the J call TRBJ1-4; tentative D call: TRBD1 (5 bases). The germline CDR1 and CDR2 sequences are ENHRY and SYGVKD. Trimming cost V 2 bases and J 3 bases, with 7 bases left between them. The CDR3 covers 14 residues. The CDR3 here is CAISEGTANEKLFF. The CDR3 DNA reads TGTGCCATCAGTGAGGGGACCGCTAATGAAAAACTGTTTTTT.

This clonotype was observed at least ten times. The chain is built from TRBV20-1 and TRBJ2-1; the match to TRBD1 covers 10 bases. Unmatched junction bases numbered 8, after V lost 3 bases and J lost 3 bases. This CDR3 spans 16 amino acids. Per germline, CDR1 DFQATT and CDR2 SNEGSKA (reference sequence). The CDR3 coding sequence is TGCAGTGCTAGCCTGGGACAGGGGAGTAACTACAATGAGCAGTTCTTC. This codes for CSASLGQGSNYNEQFF.

The chain links TRBV20-1 to TRBJ2-3; TRBD2 is a possible D gene (6 bases). CDR1 and CDR2 from the germline V gene are DFQATT and SNEGSKA (reference sequence). V gave up 3 bases and J gave up 1 base, with 11 bases separating them. This CDR3 contains 14 residues. The DNA of the CDR3 is TGCAGTGCTAGGACTAGTGGGGGCACAGATACGCAGTATTTT. Translated: CSARTSGGTDTQYF.

This rearrangement joins TRBV20-1 to TRBJ1-4; D perhaps matches TRBD1 (6 bases). Germline CDR1 DFQATT, CDR2 SNEGSKA (reference sequence). This CDR3 is 14 amino acids long. Trimming took 3 bases from V and 10 from J, leaving 18 bases between them. CDR3 DNA sequence: TGCAGTGCTAGGTCCCCACAGGGTGATACAAAACTGTTTTTT. Its translation: CSARSPQGDTKLFF.